What follows are 32 T cell receptor beta chains derived from one specimen sequenced in a study of blood T cell repertoires in COVID-19. Libraries were prepared by immunoSEQ multiplex PCR; TCRdb keeps only in-frame clonotypes and omits some of them. The sample lists 150,000 to 190,000 clones, approximately 73% occurring once. Sequencing input: peripheral blood. Receptors originate from a woman of 80 years or more with acute or convalescent COVID-19.

V and J are TRBV6-5 and TRBJ1-1; D possibly corresponds to TRBD1 (6 bases). Germline values: CDR1 MNHEY, CDR2 SVGAGI. The V end was cut by 2 bases, the J end by 5 bases, with 15 bases between. The CDR3 runs 15 residues. The CDR3 loop is CASSYGGGGRTEAFF. Written as DNA, the CDR3 is TGTGCCAGCAGTTACGGAGGGGGGGGAAGGACTGAAGCTTTCTTT.

The chain joins TRBV10-3 to TRBJ1-2; no reliable D call. Trimming removed 0 bases at V and 3 bases at J, with 11 bases between. The CDR3 extends over 15 amino acids. Germline loops: CDR1 ENHRY, CDR2 SYGVKD. The CDR3 sequence is CAISESQDLYYGYTF. As DNA, the CDR3 is TGTGCCATCAGTGAGTCGCAGGATTTGTACTATGGCTACACCTTC.

Ten or more counts support this clone. The DNA for the CDR3 is TGTGCCAGCAGCTTGGGTCCGGGACAGTGGTCTGAAGCTTTCTTT. Translated: CASSLGPGQWSEAFF. The V gene is TRBV7-9, the J gene TRBJ1-1; 7 bases fit TRBD1. Germline CDR1 SEHNR, CDR2 FQNEAQ (reference sequence). The CDR3 covers 15 residues. With V trimmed by 3 bases and J by 6 bases, 10 bases remained unmatched.

The chain carries TRBV14 and TRBJ1-3; 7 bases match TRBD1. The CDR3 covers 16 residues. Germline CDR1 and CDR2: SGHDN and FVKESK. V trimming: 2 bases; J trimming: 1 base; junction bases outside the gene matches: 5. CDR3 sequence: CASSQKGQRSGNTIYF. The CDR3 coding sequence is TGTGCCAGCAGCCAAAAGGGACAGCGATCTGGAAACACCATATATTTT.

The chain links TRBV7-2 to TRBJ2-7, with D possibly TRBD2 on 6 matching bases. Germline values: CDR1 SGHTA, CDR2 FQGNSA. This CDR3 contains 11 residues. The V end lost 8 bases, the J end lost 7 bases, and 12 bases lay between the germline ends. CDR3 nucleotides: TGTGCCAGCGGCGGGATAGATGAGCAGTACTTC. Its translation: CASGGIDEQYF.

The chain has TRBV18 and TRBJ1-5, with D unresolved. Germline assignment: CDR1 KGHSH and CDR2 LQKENI. The CDR3 has 17 residues. The V and J ends lost 3 bases and 5 bases respectively, with 20 bases between them. This chain's CDR3 is CASSPTLSASGDQPQHF. CDR3 nucleotides: TGTGCCAGCTCACCCACGCTCTCCGCATCGGGAGATCAGCCCCAGCATTTT.

The chain recombines TRBV5-6 with TRBJ1-5; D is ambiguous. CDR3 length: 14 residues. Trimming left V 4 bases short and J 5 bases short, with 13 bases between. Germline V CDR1 and CDR2: SGHDT, YYEEEE. The CDR3 nucleotides are TGTGCCAGCAGCACCGCTGCAGGCGATCAGCCCCAGCATTTT. It codes for CASSTAAGDQPQHF.

The CDR3 DNA reads TGCGCCAGCGGAACAGGACTAGCGGGAGTAACCGGGGAGCTGTTTTTT. Its protein product is CASGTGLAGVTGELFF. V and J are TRBV10-1 and TRBJ2-2, with 13 bases that match TRBD2. Per germline, CDR1 WNHNN and CDR2 SYGVQD (reference sequence). J gave up 5 bases and V 8 bases, and 8 bases lay outside the gene matches. The CDR3 runs 16 residues.

The V call is TRBV9, the J call TRBJ1-1, with D unclear. This CDR3 comprises 15 residues. Germline-derived CDR1 and CDR2 are SGDLS and YYNGEE. V lost 4 bases and J 1 base, leaving 14 bases between the germline ends. The CDR3, as DNA: TGTGCCAGCAGCCTCCCCGGTCGGGGGAACACTGAAGCTTTCTTT. Translation: CASSLPGRGNTEAFF.

The chain employs TRBV21-1 and TRBJ2-7; the listed D gene, TRBD1, was not tested against the DNA. TRBV21-1 is described as a pseudogene. CDR3 length: 17 residues. In nucleotides, the CDR3 is TGTGCCAGCAGCAAAGCAGAGGCAGGGTGGGTGGTTGACGAGCAGTACTTC. Protein sequence: CASSKAEAGWVVDEQYF.

This clone turned up a few times. The chain links TRBV2 to TRBJ1-5; D unresolved. Germline V lookup: CDR1 SNHLY, CDR2 FYNNEI. Trimming pared 6 bases from V and 7 bases from J, leaving 34 bases between. The CDR3 has 20 residues. The chain's CDR3 is CASSRPTRPSDKRVEQPQHF. The CDR3 nucleotides are TGTGCCAGCAGCCGTCCTACGAGACCGTCAGATAAGCGGGTGGAACAGCCCCAGCATTTT.

This chain joins TRBV4-2 and TRBJ1-4; no clear D. CDR1 and CDR2 from the germline V gene are LGHNA and YNFKEQ. The CDR3 runs to 13 residues. The ends were cut back, 4 bases at V and 4 bases at J, with 7 bases in the middle. The CDR3 DNA sequence: TGTGCCAGCAGCCTCCAGTTTAATGAAAAACTGTTTTTT. Its translation: CASSLQFNEKLFF.

The rearrangement links TRBV11-2 to TRBJ2-7; 12 nucleotides line up with TRBD2. This CDR3 comprises 14 residues. V lost 4 bases, J lost 9 bases, and 7 bases stayed unmatched. Looked up from germline, CDR1 is SGHAT and CDR2 is FQNNGV. CDR3 in DNA: TGTGCCAGCAGCTCTGGGACTAGCGGGTTCGTGCAGTACTTC. This codes for CASSSGTSGFVQYF.

The rearrangement joins TRBV15 to TRBJ1-6; 7 nucleotides agree with TRBD1. The J segment lost 4 bases and the V segment lost 5 bases, leaving 11 bases of the junction unmatched. Germline V lookup: CDR1 LNHNV, CDR2 YYDKDF (reference sequence). CDR3 size: 17 residues. This chain's CDR3 is CATSRGWDRTYNSPLHF. CDR3 sequence (DNA): TGTGCCACCAGCCGAGGATGGGACAGAACGTATAATTCACCCCTCCACTTT. Full variable domain (rest looked up from reference TRBV15 and TRBJ1-6): DAMVIQNPRYQVTQFGKPVTLSCSQTLNHNVMYWYQQKSSQAPKLLFHYYDKDFNNEADTPDNFQSRRPNTSFCFLDIRSPGLGDTAMYLCATSRGWDRTYNSPLHFGNGTRLTVT.

This clone appeared a few times. The chain is built from TRBV3-1 (or the pseudogene TRBV3-2) and TRBJ2-1, with no clear D. The length of the CDR3 is 13 residues. The V and J ends lost 4 bases and 3 bases respectively, with 7 bases between them. Germline V CDR1 and CDR2: LGHDT, YNNKEL (reference sequence). CDR3 sequence reads: CASSPISYNEQFF. The CDR3 coding sequence is TGTGCCAGCAGCCCGATTAGCTACAATGAGCAGTTCTTC.

The chain is built from TRBV10-3 and TRBJ2-7; 8 bases line up with TRBD1. Germline loops: CDR1 ENHRY, CDR2 SYGVKD. The CDR3 is made up of 17 amino acids. The J segment lost 2 bases and the V segment lost 2 bases, leaving 11 bases of the junction unmatched. CDR3 nucleotide sequence: TGTGCCATCAGTGAGGGGAGGCAGGGGGCTACCCCCTACGAGCAGTACTTC. Protein product: CAISEGRQGATPYEQYF.

The chain links TRBV28 to TRBJ2-1; tentatively, D is TRBD2 (6 bases). The CDR3 sequence is 16 residues long. Trimming shortened V by 2 bases and J by 1 base, and 12 bases separated the two germline ends. Germline V gene sequence: CDR1 MDHEN, CDR2 SYDVKM. In nucleotides, the CDR3 is TGTGCCAGCAGTTTAGCGGAGGGGCTTTCCTACAATGAGCAGTTCTTC. It codes for CASSLAEGLSYNEQFF.

This clone appeared a few times. The chain links TRBV2 to TRBJ1-6; D remains ambiguous. Germline CDR1 and CDR2: SNHLY and FYNNEI. This CDR3 spans 16 amino acids. V was trimmed by 2 bases and J by 0 bases, leaving 8 bases between them. The DNA of the CDR3 is TGTGCCAGCAGTGAACGAGAGGGCTCCTATAATTCACCCCTCCACTTT. Residues: CASSEREGSYNSPLHF.

V usage is TRBV12-5 and J usage is TRBJ2-3, with 7 bases aligning to TRBD2. V shed 4 bases and J 0 bases; nucleotides not matched to a gene: 4. The CDR3 sequence is 15 residues long. Germline assignment: CDR1 LGHNT and CDR2 FRNRAP. CDR3 residues: CASGSPAGSTDTQYF. The CDR3 coding sequence is TGTGCTAGTGGTTCCCCAGCGGGAAGCACAGATACGCAGTATTTT.

The gene calls are TRBV11-2 and TRBJ1-1; tentatively, D is TRBD1 (5 bases). Germline values: CDR1 SGHAT, CDR2 FQNNGV. Trimming left V 6 bases short and J 8 bases short, with 13 bases between. CDR3 length equals 12 residues. The CDR3 loop is CASRAGSREAFF. CDR3 DNA sequence: TGTGCCAGCAGGGCAGGGTCCAGGGAAGCTTTCTTT.

This clone has only a few counts. This chain connects TRBV19 to TRBJ2-2; D may be TRBD1 (6 bases). The length of the CDR3 is 13 residues. The germline V gene has CDR1 LNHDA and CDR2 SQIVND (reference sequence). V gave up 6 bases and J gave up 6 bases, with 11 bases separating them. This CDR3 reads CASRTGGSGELFF. The CDR3 DNA sequence: TGTGCCAGTAGGACAGGTGGCTCCGGGGAGCTGTTTTTT.

In its sample, this clone was seen once. The chain employs TRBV6-5 and TRBJ1-1; D is possibly TRBD1 (5 bases). Trimming took 8 bases from V and 6 from J, leaving 16 bases between them. Germline lookup yields CDR1 MNHEY and CDR2 SVGAGI. This CDR3 has 13 residues. The CDR3 region is CASLTVNSPEAFF. In nucleotides, the CDR3 is TGTGCCAGCCTGACAGTCAATAGCCCTGAAGCTTTCTTT.

This clone came up a few times. The V call is TRBV2, the J call TRBJ2-1, with 10 nucleotides matching TRBD1. In germline, CDR1 is SNHLY, CDR2 FYNNEI. The V and J ends lost 7 bases and 5 bases, in that order; junction bases with no gene match: 8. The CDR3 consists of 15 residues. The CDR3 region has the DNA TGTGCCAGCAAACGTCCGGGACAGGGGCACAATGAGCAGTTCTTC. Amino acid sequence: CASKRPGQGHNEQFF.

Of note for this clone: This may come from a read error, since a much larger clone is one base off. V is TRBV2 and J is TRBJ1-1; tentatively, D is TRBD1 (5 bases). Germline CDR1 is SNHLY and CDR2 is FYNNEI. CDR3 size: 13 residues. Trimming left V 4 bases short and J 0 bases short, with 6 bases between. This CDR3 is CASSGQMNTEAFF. Here the CDR3 DNA reads TGTGCCAGCAGTGGACAGATGAACACTGAAGCTTTCTTT.

This chain's CDR3 is CASSPGQGASYEQYF. CDR3 DNA: TGTGCCAGCTCACCAGGACAGGGGGCTTCCTACGAGCAGTACTTC. The chain joins TRBV18 to TRBJ2-7; 11 bases are a match to TRBD1. V gave up 2 bases and J gave up 1 base; unmatched junction bases: 1. The germline V gene has CDR1 KGHSH and CDR2 LQKENI. This CDR3 is built from 15 residues.

This clone was picked up one time. This chain links TRBV12-3 or TRBV12-4 with TRBJ1-4; D possibly corresponds to TRBD1 (5 bases). CDR3 length equals 12 residues. With 7 bases removed from V and 13 bases from J, the gap between germline ends came to 16 bases. The CDR3 is CASTHRQGGLFF. CDR3 sequence (DNA): TGTGCCAGCACCCATCGGCAGGGTGGACTGTTTTTT.

The rearrangement uses TRBV7-2 and TRBJ1-2, with TRBD1 identical over 7 bases. The V gene end was trimmed by 2 bases and the J gene end by 6 bases; junction bases not matched to a gene: 12. Germline CDR1 reads SGHTA; CDR2 reads FQGNSA. This CDR3 region has 16 residues. CDR3 loop: CASSLKVATGKNGYTF. CDR3 nucleotide sequence: TGTGCCAGCAGCTTAAAGGTGGCGACAGGGAAGAATGGCTACACCTTC.

This clone was detected once. The rearrangement uses TRBV6-5 and TRBJ2-2; 7 nucleotides agree with TRBD1. The CDR3 consists of 15 residues. Losses at the gene ends were 7 bases for V and 0 bases for J; bases not matched to a gene: 5. Germline assignment: CDR1 MNHEY and CDR2 SVGAGI. The CDR3: CASTSGTANTGELFF. CDR3 bases: TGTGCCAGCACTTCCGGGACAGCGAACACCGGGGAGCTGTTTTTT.

This chain uses TRBV7-3 with TRBJ2-1; TRBD1 agrees at 11 bases. Germline trimming cut 0 bases from V and 6 bases from J; bases unmatched to any gene: 4. CDR1 and CDR2 from the germline V gene are SGHTA and FQGTGA. This CDR3 spans 16 amino acids. The CDR3 loop reads CASSLTAGTGGNEQFF. The CDR3 DNA is TGTGCCAGCAGCTTAACTGCCGGGACAGGGGGCAATGAGCAGTTCTTC.

This clone has just one count. The chain has TRBV11-2 and TRBJ1-1, with D possibly matching TRBD1 (6 bases). V shed 1 base and J shed 4 bases, with 13 bases lying between them. This CDR3 is 15 amino acids long. Looked up from germline, CDR1 is SGHAT and CDR2 is FQNNGV. CDR3 sequence reads: CASSLAWGQGTEAFF. The CDR3 coding sequence is TGTGCCAGCAGCTTAGCGTGGGGGCAGGGCACTGAAGCTTTCTTT.

The genes are TRBV3-1 (or the pseudogene TRBV3-2) and TRBJ1-2, with D perhaps TRBD1 (6 bases). The CDR3 has 18 residues. V was cut by 3 bases and J by 4 bases, with 24 bases left in between. Per the germline V gene, CDR1 is LGHDT and CDR2 is YNNKEL (reference sequence). The CDR3 reads CASSHTFQGSRWGYGYTF. CDR3 DNA sequence: TGTGCCAGCAGCCATACATTCCAGGGGTCGCGTTGGGGCTATGGCTACACCTTC.

The rearrangement links TRBV19 to TRBJ1-2, with 8 bases identical to TRBD1. This CDR3 contains 18 residues. Per the germline V gene, CDR1 is LNHDA and CDR2 is SQIVND (reference sequence). V shed 5 bases and J 3 bases; nucleotides not matched to a gene: 17. CDR3 protein: CASSHEPGGTHLYYGYTF. For the CDR3, the DNA is TGTGCCAGTAGTCACGAACCAGGGGGCACCCACCTCTACTATGGCTACACCTTC. The variable domain in full, completed from reference TRBV19 and TRBJ1-2, reads DGGITQSPKYLFRKEGQNVTLSCEQNLNHDAMYWYRQDPGQGLRLIYYSQIVNDFQKGDIAEGYSVSREKKESFPLTVTSAQKNPTAFYLCASSHEPGGTHLYYGYTFGSGTRLTVV.